This passage covers 2 T cell receptor beta chains from one sample sequenced in a study of metastatic and nonmetastatic thyroid tumors. TCRdb reprocessed the PCR reads via MiXCR. In the table there are about 24,000 clones, around an eighth of which are singletons. All patients were treatment-naive before thyroid surgery. Sequencing input: blood. Source of these receptors: a female donor with papillary thyroid cancer or a benign thyroid nodule (not recorded which). Some clones in this sample may be carry-over from other donors' samples.

In nucleotides, the CDR3 is TGTGCCAGCAGCCCGTGGGTGGGAGGGGGAAACAATGAGCAGTTCTTC. Protein product: CASSPWVGGGNNEQFF. The chain joins TRBV11-2 to TRBJ2-1; tentative D call: TRBD2 (7 bases). The germline CDR1 and CDR2 sequences are SGHAT and FQNNGV. This CDR3 is 16 amino acids long. Trimming shortened V by 5 bases and J by 5 bases, and 19 bases separated the two germline ends.

This clone was detected many times. The chain has TRBV11-2 and TRBJ2-3; unclear D gene. Looked up from germline, CDR1 is SGHAT and CDR2 is FQNNGV. Trimming took off 4 bases at V and 4 bases at J, with 15 bases between the two ends. This CDR3 has 15 residues. CDR3 residues: CASSSPLNGPDTQYF. The CDR3 bases are TGTGCCAGCAGCTCACCCCTCAATGGCCCAGATACGCAGTATTTT.